Each of the 32 T cell receptor beta chains below was sequenced from the same sample in a study of cytomegalovirus exposure and HLA in healthy donors. This PCR relied on a set of 60 Vbeta primers and 13 Jbeta primers. Clones were read by immunoSEQ multiplex PCR, and TCRdb kept only the in-frame ones, dropping some. The table shows under 300,000 clones, with approximately 80% occurring only once. Sequencing was performed on PBMCs. These receptors all stem from a woman aged 55 to 70 in good health and CMV-seropositive.

The genes are TRBV6-5 and TRBJ2-7; D may be TRBD2 (5 bases). V lost 3 bases to trimming and J lost 4 bases, with 19 bases between them. Germline V gene sequence: CDR1 MNHEY, CDR2 SVGAGI. CDR3 length: 16 residues. CDR3 protein: CASSYDPIASRYEQYF. The CDR3 DNA sequence: TGTGCCAGCAGTTATGACCCAATAGCGTCTAGGTACGAGCAGTACTTC.

V gene TRBV6-1 combines with J gene TRBJ2-1; no firm D call. The CDR3 has 16 residues. In germline, CDR1 is MNHNS, CDR2 SASEGT. V lost 4 bases and J lost 4, with 17 bases in between. CDR3 sequence (DNA): TGTGCCAGCAGTGTTGTAGCATCCCCCGCTTACAATGAGCAGTTCTTC. This codes for CASSVVASPAYNEQFF.

This clone was seen only a few times. The V gene is TRBV7-9, the J gene TRBJ2-1; D is unclear. Germline lookup yields CDR1 SEHNR and CDR2 FQNEAQ (reference sequence). The CDR3 contains 12 residues. The V end lost 1 base, the J end lost 13 bases, and 11 bases lay between the germline ends. The DNA of the CDR3 is TGTGCCAGCAGCTTAGAGGCTGGAGTCCAGTTCTTC. Amino acid sequence: CASSLEAGVQFF.

The chain recombines TRBV5-1 with TRBJ2-1, with TRBD1 matching over 8 bases. V was pared by 7 bases and J by 5 bases, with 14 bases of the junction left unmatched. Germline lookup yields CDR1 SGHRS and CDR2 YFSETQ. This CDR3 is 16 amino acids long. This CDR3 is CASGAGGTGGNNEQFF. CDR3 DNA: TGCGCCAGCGGTGCGGGTGGAACAGGGGGGAACAATGAGCAGTTCTTC.

V usage is TRBV5-5 and J usage is TRBJ2-1, with D unresolved. The CDR3 length is 12 residues. Trimming cost V 2 bases and J 9 bases, with 9 bases left between them. The germline gives CDR1 SGHKS, CDR2 YYEKEE (reference sequence). The CDR3 reads CASSFRFSEQFF. The DNA of the CDR3 is TGTGCCAGCAGCTTCCGGTTTAGTGAGCAGTTCTTC.

This rearrangement joins TRBV12-5 to TRBJ2-5; 12 nucleotides match TRBD2. The DNA end is a closer match to TRBJ2-7, so the J assignment may be wrong. The CDR3 length is 16 residues. CDR1 and CDR2 from the germline V gene are LGHNT and FRNRAP. Written as DNA, the CDR3 is TGTGCTAGTGGTTTGGCCAGGACTAGCGGGGTTTACGAGCAGTACTTC. Its protein is CASGLARTSGVYEQYF.

The chain couples TRBV18 to TRBJ1-4; TRBD1 might be the D (5 bases). Trimming shortened V by 6 bases and J by 8 bases, and 16 bases separated the two germline ends. This CDR3 is 14 amino acids long. Germline V gene sequence: CDR1 KGHSH, CDR2 LQKENI. In DNA form, the CDR3 reads TGTGCCAGCTCCCCCACCGGACAAGGAGAAAAACTGTTTTTT. Protein: CASSPTGQGEKLFF.

This sequence joins TRBV2 and TRBJ1-2; D ambiguous. Germline values: CDR1 SNHLY, CDR2 FYNNEI. V lost 7 bases to trimming and J lost 8 bases, with 20 bases between them. CDR3 length: 14 amino acids. CDR3 in DNA: TGTGCCAGCACCCTCCGGGCCCCTCCGGGGGGCTACACCTTC. Translating it yields CASTLRAPPGGYTF.

This clone is a singleton in its sample. This chain links TRBV20-1 with TRBJ2-1, with D perhaps TRBD2 (6 bases). Germline loops: CDR1 DFQATT, CDR2 SNEGSKA (reference sequence). This CDR3 spans 11 amino acids. V gave up 6 bases and J gave up 8 bases, with 11 bases separating them. For the CDR3, the DNA is TGCAGTGCAAGACTAGGGGATGAGCAGTTCTTC. The encoded protein is CSARLGDEQFF.

This clone appeared a single time. This chain uses TRBV25-1 with TRBJ1-2, with 8 bases identical to TRBD1. CDR1 and CDR2 (germline): MGHDK, SYGVNS. The junction had 14 bases not matched to a gene; V was cut back by 6 bases and J by 8 bases. The CDR3 covers 15 residues. The CDR3 bases are TGTGCCAGCAGCTCCCCCTCCGGCCGGACAGGGGGCTACACCTTC. This gives the protein CASSSPSGRTGGYTF.

This sequence joins TRBV5-1 and TRBJ2-3, with D perhaps TRBD2 (6 bases). Trimming cost V 5 bases and J 2 bases, with 15 bases left between them. This CDR3 has 15 residues. The germline CDR1 and CDR2 sequences are SGHRS and YFSETQ. The CDR3 sequence is CASRRLDYATDTQYF. CDR3 DNA sequence: TGCGCCAGCAGAAGATTGGACTATGCCACAGATACGCAGTATTTT.

This clone was recorded a few times. The rearrangement links TRBV14 to TRBJ1-6; D is possibly TRBD1 (5 bases). Deletions cut 0 bases from V and 12 bases from J, with 6 bases between. This CDR3 is built from 12 residues. Germline V gene lookup returns CDR1 SGHDN and CDR2 FVKESK. The CDR3 DNA reads TGTGCCAGCAGCCAAGAGGGGGGACCCCTCCACTTT. Its protein is CASSQEGGPLHF.

This chain uses TRBV5-4 with TRBJ2-1, with unresolved D. Germline assignment: CDR1 SGHNT and CDR2 YYREEE (reference sequence). The CDR3 is 18 amino acids. V lost 0 bases and J 0 bases, leaving 16 bases between the germline ends. The CDR3 nucleotides read TGTGCCAGCAGCTTGGCCGGATTCTCGGAGAGCTCCTACAATGAGCAGTTCTTC. Translated, it gives CASSLAGFSESSYNEQFF.

This clone was detected only once. This sequence joins TRBV7-9 and TRBJ2-3, with D possibly matching TRBD2 (5 bases). Between the trimmed V and J ends, which lost 3 bases and 9 bases, there was a span of 7 bases. The CDR3 consists of 11 residues. Germline V CDR1 and CDR2: SEHNR, FQNEAQ (reference sequence). The DNA for the CDR3 is TGTGCCAGCAGCTTGACGGGAACGCAGTATTTT. Translating it yields CASSLTGTQYF.

J is TRBJ2-7 and V is TRBV5-1; 9 bases align to TRBD2. Germline CDR1 SGHRS, CDR2 YFSETQ. The CDR3 is 15 residues long. The trim removed 4 bases at V and 1 base at J, leaving 6 bases unmatched. CDR3: CASSLDTSGSYEQYF. In nucleotides, the CDR3 is TGCGCCAGCAGCCTAGACACTAGCGGGTCCTACGAGCAGTACTTC.

The CDR3 is CSAPTGNYGYTF. The CDR3 DNA follows: TGCAGCGCACCGACAGGAAACTATGGCTACACCTTC. This sequence joins TRBV29-1 and TRBJ1-2, with D possibly being TRBD1 (6 bases). This CDR3 is 12 amino acids long. Trimming removed 7 bases at V and 2 bases at J, with 11 bases between. From germline, CDR1 is SQVTM and CDR2 ANQGSEA.

The chain carries TRBV7-8 and TRBJ2-7; the match to TRBD2 covers 10 bases. Germline assignment: CDR1 SGHVS and CDR2 FQNEAQ. The CDR3 spans 14 residues. V lost 3 bases to trimming and J lost 4 bases; unmatched junction nucleotides: 3. The CDR3 loop is CASSLNSGRYEQYF. The CDR3 coding sequence is TGTGCCAGCAGCTTGAATAGCGGGAGGTACGAGCAGTACTTC.

V is TRBV13 and J is TRBJ2-1; a weak D match, TRBD1 (5 bases). V shed 3 bases and J shed 4 bases, with 13 bases lying between them. The CDR3 totals 15 residues. The germline CDR1 and CDR2 sequences are PRHDT and FYEKMQ (reference sequence). The CDR3 DNA reads as TGTGCCAGCAGCTTTCGTCAGGGCAATTACAATGAGCAGTTCTTC. Translated, it gives CASSFRQGNYNEQFF.

In DNA, the CDR3 is TGTGCCAGCAGCCAGAGGGGGGGAGTTAAAGATACGCAGTATTTT. It yields the protein CASSQRGGVKDTQYF. The chain employs TRBV5-6 and TRBJ2-3; tentative D call: TRBD2 (7 bases). Germline V gene lookup returns CDR1 SGHDT and CDR2 YYEEEE. This CDR3 is built from 15 residues. The ends were cut back, 4 bases at V and 5 bases at J, with 17 bases in the middle.

In its sample, this clone was seen once. The chain employs TRBV5-4 and TRBJ2-7, with D maybe TRBD1 (5 bases). CDR3 length equals 13 residues. The V end was cut by 5 bases, the J end by 0 bases, with 9 bases between. Germline values: CDR1 SGHNT, CDR2 YYREEE (reference sequence). The CDR3 sequence: CASSTGASYEQYF. For the CDR3, the DNA is TGTGCCAGCAGTACAGGAGCCTCCTACGAGCAGTACTTC.

To note about this clone: Other DNA sequences within the sample encode an identical CDR3. CDR3 sequence reads: CAWSGLAGSNEQFF. For the CDR3, the DNA is TGTGCCTGGTCTGGACTAGCGGGATCCAATGAGCAGTTCTTC. V and J are TRBV30 and TRBJ2-1, with TRBD2 matching over 12 bases. Germline lookup yields CDR1 GTSNPN and CDR2 SVGIG (reference sequence). This CDR3 region has 14 residues. Trimming took 5 bases from V and 6 from J; bases not matched to a gene: 5.

The genes are TRBV11-2 and TRBJ2-7; a possible D gene is TRBD2 (6 bases). The V and J ends lost 2 bases and 7 bases respectively, with 12 bases between them. This CDR3 contains 13 residues. CDR1 and CDR2 (germline): SGHAT, FQNNGV. CDR3 amino acids: CASSLPGVGEQYF. The CDR3 DNA follows: TGTGCCAGCAGCTTACCGGGGGTGGGGGAGCAGTACTTC.

V and J are TRBV5-6 and TRBJ2-1; TRBD2 matches at 9 bases. This CDR3 has 17 residues. Germline V gene sequence: CDR1 SGHDT, CDR2 YYEEEE. With 4 bases clipped from V and 4 bases from J, the junction kept 12 bases outside the gene matches. CDR3 in amino acids: CASSPRGLAGKYNEQFF. CDR3 in DNA: TGTGCCAGCAGCCCCCGGGGGCTAGCGGGGAAATACAATGAGCAGTTCTTC.

CDR3 sequence: CASRLAGAAYEQYF. The DNA of the CDR3 is TGTGCCAGCAGGTTAGCGGGCGCAGCCTACGAGCAGTACTTC. The chain links TRBV6-1 to TRBJ2-7; 7 nucleotides line up with TRBD2. This CDR3 spans 14 amino acids. Germline CDR1 MNHNS, CDR2 SASEGT. V gave up 6 bases and J gave up 2 bases; unmatched junction bases: 7.

The J gene is TRBJ1-2, the V gene TRBV4-2; 10 nucleotides align to TRBD1. CDR1 and CDR2 from the germline V gene are LGHNA and YNFKEQ. The CDR3 is 18 residues long. The ends lost 1 base at V and 4 bases at J; junction bases unmatched: 12. CDR3 in amino acids: CASSQGPFRDRGAYGYTF. For the CDR3, the DNA is TGTGCCAGCAGCCAAGGTCCTTTCCGGGACAGGGGTGCCTATGGCTACACCTTC.

There are a few counts of this clone. This chain connects TRBV29-1 to TRBJ2-1; 11 bases line up with TRBD1. The J segment lost 2 bases and the V segment lost 3 bases, leaving 3 bases of the junction unmatched. CDR1 is SQVTM, CDR2 ANQGSEA, per germline. The CDR3 spans 15 residues. In DNA form, the CDR3 reads TGCAGCGTTGAGGGGGACAGGGGGACCTACAATGAGCAGTTCTTC. Amino acids: CSVEGDRGTYNEQFF.

The rearrangement links TRBV9 to TRBJ1-2, with a tentative D call TRBD1 (6 bases). Trimming pared 8 bases from V and 4 bases from J, leaving 12 bases between. The CDR3 length is 12 residues. CDR1 and CDR2 from the germline V gene are SGDLS and YYNGEE. This chain's CDR3 is CARQGSSYGYTF. CDR3 nucleotides: TGTGCCAGACAGGGTTCCAGCTATGGCTACACCTTC.

The rearrangement links TRBV4-1 to TRBJ2-1; 8 nucleotides line up with TRBD2. V gave up 1 base and J gave up 5 bases; unmatched junction bases: 7. In germline, CDR1 is MGHRA, CDR2 YSYEKL. CDR3 length equals 16 residues. CDR3 nucleotide sequence: TGCGCCAGCAGCCAAGGTAGGGCTAGCGGGCACAATGAGCAGTTCTTC. Its protein product is CASSQGRASGHNEQFF.

V and J are TRBV29-1 and TRBJ2-3, with no clear D. The CDR3 is made up of 12 amino acids. Per the germline V gene, CDR1 is SQVTM and CDR2 is ANQGSEA. The V gene lost 1 base and the J gene lost 1 base, with 3 bases spanning the gap. The CDR3 sequence: CSVEAGTDTQYF. In DNA, the CDR3 is TGCAGCGTTGAAGCGGGCACAGATACGCAGTATTTT.

This clone was picked up a small number of times. The chain uses TRBV5-6 and TRBJ1-2; 11 bases agree with TRBD1. The germline gives CDR1 SGHDT, CDR2 YYEEEE. This CDR3 region has 16 residues. J lost 7 bases, V lost 5 bases, and 13 bases had no gene match. The CDR3 DNA follows: TGTGCCAGCAGTAGAAGGACAGGGGGCGTCCGATCTGGCTACACCTTC. Protein sequence: CASSRRTGGVRSGYTF.

This sequence joins TRBV7-2 and TRBJ2-7; 12 nucleotides agree with TRBD2. The CDR3 contains 17 residues. The junction had 6 bases not matched to a gene; V was cut back by 0 bases and J by 3 bases. Germline V gene sequence: CDR1 SGHTA, CDR2 FQGNSA. The CDR3 loop reads CASSLATLAGGHYEQYF. CDR3 DNA sequence: TGTGCCAGCAGCTTAGCGACGCTAGCGGGAGGGCACTACGAGCAGTACTTC.

The genes are TRBV9 and TRBJ1-2; D possibly corresponds to TRBD1 (5 bases). Trimming took off 0 bases at V and 4 bases at J, with 16 bases between the two ends. The CDR3 covers 16 residues. Per germline, CDR1 SGDLS and CDR2 YYNGEE. CDR3 DNA: TGTGCCAGCAGCGTAGCAGGCCAGGGAGGGTCCTATGGCTACACCTTC. Translated, it gives CASSVAGQGGSYGYTF.